This T cell receptor beta chain is from a study of glioma-infiltrating T cells after dendritic cell vaccination. Study-level information: At biweekly intervals, patients got three intradermal dendritic cell vaccine injections. Study observations and caveats: Higher pretreatment TIL content predicted longer progression-free time and survival.

In regard to this clone: Its antigen is unknown.

TCRdb's table, derived via immunoSEQ multiplex PCR, lists solely in-frame clones and lacks some. This sample carries about 99,000 clones, approximately 80% of them seen once, and the ten largest clones take 10% to 15%. Patients had residual fresh-frozen tumor tissue and more than two years of survival data. PBMC sampling occurred before vaccination, two weeks after the third dose, and at progression. Looked up from germline, CDR1 is WNHNN and CDR2 is SYGVQD (reference sequence). This CDR3 has 14 residues. The V gene lost 0 bases and the J gene lost 8 bases, with 13 bases spanning the gap. Here the sequenced sample was blood, taken before dendritic cell vaccination. This receptor was taken from a human donor with glioblastoma. This chain joins TRBV10-1 and TRBJ1-2; maybe TRBD1 (6 bases). CDR3 DNA sequence: TGCGCCAGCAGTGAGTCGAATACAGGGAAAGGCTACACCTTC. Protein sequence: CASSESNTGKGYTF.